The 15 T cell receptor beta chains listed next were all sequenced from one sample in a study of blood T cell repertoires in COVID-19 (dated by TCRdb to about 2020). The protocol used for the library was the immunoSEQ multiplex PCR assay. The immuneACCESS repertoire file appears here via TCRdb, limited to in-frame rearrangements. These files lack a portion of the clones; in checked studies, under half of the deficit traces to unresolved V genes, and the cause of the others is not known. This sample lists about 170,000 clones; approximately 87% were detected once. The ten biggest clones cover roughly 4.5% of the sample. The sequencing sample was made of PBMCs or T cells enriched from blood (not recorded which). These receptors all stem from a woman aged 50 to 60 who had recovered from COVID-19.

The chain recombines TRBV6-5 with TRBJ1-2; a weak D match, TRBD1 (5 bases). The CDR3 runs 15 residues. Trimming stripped 2 bases from V and 4 bases from J, with 14 bases between. The germline CDR1 and CDR2 sequences are MNHEY and SVGAGI. As DNA, the CDR3 is TGTGCCAGCAGTTACGAGATTGGGGGGGTCTATGGCTACACCTTC. Translating it yields CASSYEIGGVYGYTF.

The genes are TRBV29-1 and TRBJ2-3; TRBD2 matches at 9 bases. CDR1 is SQVTM, CDR2 ANQGSEA, per germline. V lost 4 bases to trimming and J lost 3 bases; unmatched junction nucleotides: 5. This CDR3 has 14 residues. CDR3 protein: CSVAWRGGTDTQYF. Here the CDR3 DNA reads TGCAGCGTTGCCTGGCGGGGGGGTACAGATACGCAGTATTTT.

The chain uses TRBV4-3 and TRBJ2-1; D is unclear. Germline CDR1 and CDR2: LGHNA and YSLEER. Trimming removed 0 bases from V and 5 bases from J, with 8 bases in between. The CDR3 sequence is 14 residues long. CDR3 amino acids: CASSQDPGDNEQFF. CDR3 sequence (DNA): TGCGCCAGCAGCCAAGATCCAGGTGACAATGAGCAGTTCTTC.

The V gene is TRBV7-8, the J gene TRBJ2-3, with unresolved D. The CDR3 is 13 amino acids. V dropped 1 base and J dropped 4 bases, with 6 bases sitting between them. Per the germline V gene, CDR1 is SGHVS and CDR2 is FQNEAQ. CDR3 loop: CASSLVLPDTQYF. CDR3 DNA sequence: TGTGCCAGCAGCTTAGTTCTCCCAGATACGCAGTATTTT.

V usage is TRBV3-1 (or the pseudogene TRBV3-2) and J usage is TRBJ1-2; a possible D gene is TRBD1 (5 bases). From germline, CDR1 is LGHDT and CDR2 YNNKEL (reference sequence). The CDR3 length is 14 residues. Trimming stripped 0 bases from V and 7 bases from J, with 12 bases between. CDR3 region: CASSQDGGNGGYTF. In nucleotides, the CDR3 is TGTGCCAGCAGCCAAGACGGGGGAAACGGTGGCTACACCTTC.

The chain links TRBV30 to TRBJ2-1, with D perhaps TRBD2 (5 bases). The germline CDR1 and CDR2 sequences are GTSNPN and SVGIG (reference sequence). V lost 1 base and J 10 bases, leaving 14 bases between the germline ends. This CDR3 has 13 residues. In nucleotides, the CDR3 is TGTGCCTGGAGTGCCCTCGACCGCGGGGAGCAGTTCTTC. This encodes CAWSALDRGEQFF.

The chain carries TRBV5-1 and TRBJ2-3; 7 bases are a match to TRBD1. The CDR3 covers 15 residues. Per germline, CDR1 SGHRS and CDR2 YFSETQ. Losses at the gene ends were 2 bases for V and 3 bases for J; bases not matched to a gene: 6. In nucleotides, the CDR3 is TGCGCCAGCAGCTTAAGGGGGCAGAATACAGATACGCAGTATTTT. It encodes CASSLRGQNTDTQYF.

The V and J genes are TRBV7-9 and TRBJ1-1; D unresolved. CDR1 and CDR2 from the germline V gene are SEHNR and FQNEAQ (reference sequence). The CDR3 covers 15 residues. The V end lost 2 bases, the J end lost 1 base, and 11 bases lay between the germline ends. The CDR3 here is CASSLRDTPNTEAFF. The CDR3 bases are TGTGCCAGCAGCTTACGGGATACCCCGAACACTGAAGCTTTCTTT.

Many counts were recorded for this clone. The chain couples TRBV5-6 to TRBJ2-1; a possible D gene is TRBD2 (6 bases). With 4 bases removed from V and 7 bases from J, the gap between germline ends came to 18 bases. CDR3 length equals 15 residues. Germline V gene lookup returns CDR1 SGHDT and CDR2 YYEEEE. The CDR3 DNA reads TGTGCCAGCAGCCTTCAACCTATGGGGGGTAATGAGCAGTTCTTC. This translates into CASSLQPMGGNEQFF.

This clone turned up a few times. The gene calls are TRBV25-1 and TRBJ2-5, with 12 bases identical to TRBD2. Germline CDR1 is MGHDK and CDR2 is SYGVNS. The CDR3 has 15 residues. V shed 4 bases and J 2 bases; nucleotides not matched to a gene: 2. CDR3 sequence: CASSALAGGQETQYF. CDR3 coding DNA: TGTGCCAGCAGTGCTCTAGCGGGAGGGCAAGAGACCCAGTACTTC. Using reference TRBV25-1 and TRBJ2-5 for the parts outside the CDR3, the full variable domain is EADIYQTPRYLVIGTGKKITLECSQTMGHDKMYWYQQDPGMELHLIHYSYGVNSTEKGDLSSESTVSRIRTEHFPLTLESARPSHTSQYLCASSALAGGQETQYFGPGTRLLVL.

This chain uses TRBV7-3 with TRBJ2-3; TRBD1 agrees at 9 bases. The CDR3 loop spans 18 amino acids. After removal of 4 bases from V and 5 bases from J, the junction contained 16 bases not matched to a gene. CDR1 is SGHTA, CDR2 FQGTGA, per germline. CDR3 DNA sequence: TGTGCCAGCAGCTCACGGGACAGGGTTTCGTGGGGAGGAGATACGCAGTATTTT. It translates to CASSSRDRVSWGGDTQYF.

This clone was detected once. V is TRBV20-1 and J is TRBJ1-4, with a tentative D call TRBD1 (5 bases). Germline V lookup: CDR1 DFQATT, CDR2 SNEGSKA (reference sequence). V shed 3 bases and J shed 7 bases, with 18 bases lying between them. This CDR3 comprises 15 residues. The DNA of the CDR3 is TGCAGTGCTAGTGCTCAGGGAACCGGTCTTGAAAAACTGTTTTTT. It specifies CSASAQGTGLEKLFF.

The table lists this clone with a count of one. The rearrangement uses TRBV25-1 and TRBJ1-6, with D possibly matching TRBD1 (5 bases). The CDR3 totals 15 residues. Trimming took off 5 bases at V and 8 bases at J, with 16 bases between the two ends. Germline V gives CDR1 MGHDK, CDR2 SYGVNS. The CDR3 bases are TGTGCCAGCAGTCCCCCGGGTCAAGGGGATTCACCCCTCCACTTT. Amino acids: CASSPPGQGDSPLHF. Based on the CDR3 plus reference TRBV25-1 and TRBJ1-6, the full variable domain is EADIYQTPRYLVIGTGKKITLECSQTMGHDKMYWYQQDPGMELHLIHYSYGVNSTEKGDLSSESTVSRIRTEHFPLTLESARPSHTSQYLCASSPPGQGDSPLHFGNGTRLTVT.

This chain links TRBV25-1 with TRBJ1-1; D remains unclear. The CDR3 length is 15 residues. V gave up 0 bases and J gave up 0 bases, with 8 bases separating them. Germline lookup yields CDR1 MGHDK and CDR2 SYGVNS. This chain's CDR3 is CASSEYADMNTEAFF. Here the CDR3 DNA reads TGTGCCAGCAGTGAATATGCTGACATGAACACTGAAGCTTTCTTT.

The V and J genes are TRBV7-9 and TRBJ2-5; the match to TRBD2 covers 9 bases. Per the germline V gene, CDR1 is SEHNR and CDR2 is FQNEAQ (reference sequence). This CDR3 spans 16 amino acids. Trimming removed 6 bases from V and 5 bases from J; junction bases left unmatched: 13. The CDR3 protein is CASSRLGASGDETQYF. The CDR3 DNA follows: TGTGCCAGCAGTCGGCTGGGGGCTAGCGGGGATGAGACCCAGTACTTC. The complete variable domain, with remaining parts taken from reference TRBV7-9 and TRBJ2-5, reads DTGVSQNPRHKITKRGQNVTFRCDPISEHNRLYWYRQTLGQGPEFLTYFQNEAQLEKSRLLSDRFSAERPKGSFSTLEIQRTEQGDSAMYLCASSRLGASGDETQYFGPGTRLLVL.